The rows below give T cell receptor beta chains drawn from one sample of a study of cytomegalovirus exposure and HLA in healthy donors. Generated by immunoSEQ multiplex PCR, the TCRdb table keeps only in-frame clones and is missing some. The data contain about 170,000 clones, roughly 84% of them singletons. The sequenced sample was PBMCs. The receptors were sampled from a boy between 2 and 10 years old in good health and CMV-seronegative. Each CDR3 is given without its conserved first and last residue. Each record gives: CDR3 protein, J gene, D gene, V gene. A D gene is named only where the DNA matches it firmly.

ASSSLSGSSGSKPEAF | TRBJ1-1 | . | TRBV5-1
ASSQGRGPGAAF | TRBJ1-1 | TRBD1 | TRBV4-1
AWSRLANTGELF | TRBJ2-2 | . | TRBV30
ASSSRLAGVRDTQY | TRBJ2-3 | TRBD2 | TRBV5-4
ASQLQGGAHEQY | TRBJ2-7 | . | TRBV2
ASSQASTPYEQY | TRBJ2-7 | . | TRBV6-1
ASSQEANTEAF | TRBJ1-1 | . | TRBV14
ASSKRLAGLPTDTQY | TRBJ2-3 | TRBD2 | TRBV11-2
ASRLDRAKNIQY | TRBJ2-4 | . | TRBV2
ASSRGTNVLT | TRBJ2-6 | . | TRBV6-1